The 29 T cell receptor beta chains below all came from one sample that was sequenced in a study of cytomegalovirus exposure and HLA in healthy donors. The study ran its PCR with 60 Vbeta and 13 Jbeta primers. Libraries were prepared by immunoSEQ multiplex PCR; TCRdb keeps only in-frame clonotypes and omits some of them. The profile shows about 80,000 clones, roughly 85% of them singletons. The specimen was PBMCs. The receptors derive from a man aged 30-40 years in good health and CMV-seronegative.

The chain employs TRBV11-2 and TRBJ1-2; the match to TRBD1 covers 9 bases. Unmatched junction bases numbered 13, after V lost 6 bases and J lost 8 bases. This CDR3 has 15 amino acids. Looked up from germline, CDR1 is SGHAT and CDR2 is FQNNGV. Here the CDR3 reads CASRFTGGASGGYTF. CDR3 bases: TGTGCCAGCAGATTCACAGGGGGCGCCTCGGGAGGCTACACCTTC.

Worth noting for this clone: Distinct nucleotide sequences in the sample also encode this CDR3. V and J are TRBV5-6 and TRBJ2-7; the match to TRBD1 covers 8 bases. V was clipped by 4 bases and J by 3 bases; unmatched bases: 9. Germline V lookup: CDR1 SGHDT, CDR2 YYEEEE. The CDR3 is made up of 15 amino acids. CDR3 DNA sequence: TGTGCCAGCAGCGCGGGACAGGTCAGAGACTACGAGCAGTACTTC. It yields the protein CASSAGQVRDYEQYF.

This chain joins TRBV6-5 and TRBJ1-1, with 10 bases lining up with TRBD1. Germline V gives CDR1 MNHEY, CDR2 SVGAGI. CDR3 length: 15 amino acids. The V gene end was trimmed by 5 bases and the J gene end by 7 bases; junction bases not matched to a gene: 10. The CDR3 DNA is TGTGCCAGCAGTGGCGCCGGGACAGGGGAACGTGAAGCTTTCTTT. It translates to CASSGAGTGEREAFF.

The chain links TRBV9 to TRBJ1-3; D is uncertain. The CDR3 has 12 residues. CDR1 is SGDLS and CDR2 is YYNGEE in the germline V gene. The V and J ends lost 3 bases and 9 bases respectively, with 10 bases between them. The CDR3: CASSAELGTIYF. The CDR3 DNA follows: TGTGCCAGCAGCGCGGAGCTGGGCACCATATATTTT.

This sequence joins TRBV25-1 and TRBJ2-2, with D perhaps matching TRBD1 (6 bases). The CDR3 sequence is 18 residues long. Trimming took off 1 base at V and 4 bases at J, with 19 bases between the two ends. CDR1 and CDR2 (germline): MGHDK, SYGVNS. CDR3 amino acids: CASSELRGSLGVTGELFF. CDR3 bases: TGTGCCAGCAGTGAATTAAGGGGGAGCCTTGGGGTCACCGGGGAGCTGTTTTTT.

The rearrangement joins TRBV4-3 to TRBJ2-1; no clear D. Germline V gene sequence: CDR1 LGHNA, CDR2 YSLEER. The CDR3 contains 14 residues. Trimming left V 0 bases short and J 10 bases short, with 13 bases between. The CDR3 nucleotides are TGCGCCAGCAGCCAAGATATCCAAGAGTGGGAGCAGTTCTTC. Amino acid sequence: CASSQDIQEWEQFF.

The rearrangement links TRBV28 to TRBJ2-3; tentatively, D is TRBD2 (5 bases). The V end lost 2 bases, the J end lost 9 bases, and 9 bases lay between the germline ends. Germline CDR1 and CDR2: MDHEN and SYDVKM. This CDR3 is 12 amino acids long. For the CDR3, the DNA is TGTGCCAGCAGTTTAGTTGGAGGAACGCAGTATTTT. This codes for CASSLVGGTQYF.

V usage is TRBV18 and J usage is TRBJ2-7; 12 bases match TRBD1. The length of the CDR3 is 15 residues. V dropped 6 bases and J dropped 4; count of bases not matched to a gene: 7. CDR1 KGHSH and CDR2 LQKENI come from the germline V gene. The CDR3 bases are TGTGCCAGCTCGCAACCGGGACAGGGGGCTTACGAGCAGTACTTC. Translating gives CASSQPGQGAYEQYF.

The V gene is TRBV5-1, the J gene TRBJ2-3; D ambiguous. This CDR3 comprises 12 residues. CDR1 SGHRS and CDR2 YFSETQ come from the germline V gene. With 0 bases removed from V and 6 bases from J, the gap between germline ends came to 5 bases. CDR3 sequence (DNA): TGCGCCAGCAGCTTGGCCTACGATACGCAGTATTTT. This gives the protein CASSLAYDTQYF. The full variable domain, completed using reference TRBV5-1 and TRBJ2-3, is KAGVTQTPRYLIKTRGQQVTLSCSPISGHRSVSWYQQTPGQGLQFLFEYFSETQRNKGNFPGRFSGRQFSNSRSEMNVSTLELGDSALYLCASSLAYDTQYFGPGTRLTVL.

The genes are TRBV30 and TRBJ2-4; TRBD2 aligns across 14 bases. Germline trimming cut 3 bases from V and 13 bases from J; bases unmatched to any gene: 17. The CDR3 contains 17 residues. Germline values: CDR1 GTSNPN, CDR2 SVGIG (reference sequence). The DNA of the CDR3 is TGTGCCTGGAGCGACTTTACGACTAGCGGGGGGGCTAGTCGCCAGTACTTC. Residues: CAWSDFTTSGGASRQYF.

The rearrangement joins TRBV5-4 to TRBJ2-1, with TRBD2 as a possible D gene (5 bases). V lost 4 bases and J 8 bases, leaving 19 bases between the germline ends. The CDR3 runs to 15 residues. Germline V gene lookup returns CDR1 SGHNT and CDR2 YYREEE (reference sequence). CDR3 bases: TGTGCCAGCAGCCTGGGGTGGAGTTCGGGATATGAGCAGTTCTTC. Encoded protein: CASSLGWSSGYEQFF.

This chain links TRBV5-1 with TRBJ2-2; TRBD1 might be the D (5 bases). CDR1 is SGHRS and CDR2 is YFSETQ in the germline V gene. With 0 bases removed from V and 1 base from J, the gap between germline ends came to 7 bases. The CDR3 has 15 residues. CDR3 residues: CASSLGQGNTGELFF. As DNA, the CDR3 is TGCGCCAGCAGCTTGGGCCAGGGGAACACCGGGGAGCTGTTTTTT.

The V gene is TRBV7-2, the J gene TRBJ2-2; weak D call: TRBD1 (5 bases). The ends were cut back, 1 base at V and 7 bases at J, with 7 bases in the middle. The CDR3 has 13 residues. CDR1 is SGHTA, CDR2 FQGNSA, per germline. The CDR3 sequence is CASSLEGIGELFF. The DNA for the CDR3 is TGTGCCAGCAGCTTAGAGGGGATCGGGGAGCTGTTTTTT. Using reference TRBV7-2 and TRBJ2-2 for the parts outside the CDR3, the full variable domain is GAGVSQSPSNKVTEKGKDVELRCDPISGHTALYWYRQSLGQGLEFLIYFQGNSAPDKSGLPSDRFSAERTGGSVSTLTIQRTQQEDSAVYLCASSLEGIGELFFGEGSRLTVL.

The V and J genes are TRBV11-2 and TRBJ1-1; 11 nucleotides align to TRBD1. The CDR3 sequence is 14 residues long. CDR1 is SGHAT, CDR2 FQNNGV, per germline. V shed 5 bases, J shed 11 bases, and the junction held 10 bases outside the gene matches. The CDR3 DNA is TGTGCCAGCAGCCAACTCGGGACAGGGGGGGTTGCTTTCTTT. Protein product: CASSQLGTGGVAFF.

In nucleotides, the CDR3 is TGTGCCAGCAGTCAGACTAAGATCTTTTACGAGCAGTACTTC. Protein product: CASSQTKIFYEQYF. This rearrangement joins TRBV25-1 to TRBJ2-7, with D possibly matching TRBD2 (5 bases). Germline V gene lookup returns CDR1 MGHDK and CDR2 SYGVNS. This CDR3 region has 14 residues. Trimming pared 5 bases from V and 4 bases from J, leaving 15 bases between.

The chain couples TRBV4-1 to TRBJ2-3, with 11 bases aligning to TRBD2. This CDR3 is built from 15 residues. The germline V gene encodes CDR1 MGHRA and CDR2 YSYEKL. The V and J ends lost 4 bases and 5 bases, in that order; junction bases with no gene match: 5. The CDR3 nucleotides are TGCGCCAGCAGCCCTGGACTAGCGGGTCGAGATACGCAGTATTTT. Translation gives CASSPGLAGRDTQYF.

The genes are TRBV30 and TRBJ1-1; D unresolved. Germline CDR1 is GTSNPN and CDR2 is SVGIG (reference sequence). Trimming removed 8 bases from V and 3 bases from J, with 28 bases in between. This CDR3 comprises 17 residues. As DNA, the CDR3 is TGTGCCGGTCGGGAAGGGTATAGCCTCCCTTCCTACACTGAAGCTTTCTTT. Residues: CAGREGYSLPSYTEAFF.

The V and J genes are TRBV5-6 and TRBJ2-6; tentatively, D is TRBD2 (6 bases). Germline V CDR1 and CDR2: SGHDT, YYEEEE. The CDR3 runs to 19 residues. Trimming took off 1 base at V and 0 bases at J, with 17 bases between the two ends. The DNA of the CDR3 is TGTGCCAGCAGCTTGATTGGGAGGCGCCTCTACTCTGGGGCCAACGTCCTGACTTTC. Translated, it gives CASSLIGRRLYSGANVLTF.

This chain connects TRBV6-5 to TRBJ1-4; D is possibly TRBD1 (5 bases). There are 12 residues in the CDR3. The germline V and J ends were trimmed by 7 bases and 10 bases, with 13 bases remaining between them. Looked up from germline, CDR1 is MNHEY and CDR2 is SVGAGI. The CDR3 protein is CASTPGGGKLFF. The CDR3 nucleotides are TGTGCCAGCACCCCCGGGGGAGGAAAACTGTTTTTT.

The table lists this clone with a few counts. The chain joins TRBV4-3 to TRBJ2-6; TRBD2 might be the D (6 bases). Trimming stripped 2 bases from V and 0 bases from J, with 11 bases between. Germline lookup yields CDR1 LGHNA and CDR2 YSLEER. The CDR3 is made up of 17 amino acids. CDR3 nucleotides: TGCGCCAGCAGCCAATGGGACTCCTCCTCTGGGGCCAACGTCCTGACTTTC. This translates into CASSQWDSSSGANVLTF.

The rearrangement uses TRBV2 and TRBJ1-5; a weak D match, TRBD1 (6 bases). Trimming stripped 2 bases from V and 6 bases from J, with 11 bases between. The germline V gene encodes CDR1 SNHLY and CDR2 FYNNEI. This CDR3 is 14 amino acids long. The CDR3 spells CASSEWGLRQPQHF. As DNA, the CDR3 is TGTGCCAGCAGTGAATGGGGGCTGCGTCAGCCCCAGCATTTT. Using reference TRBV2 and TRBJ1-5 for the parts outside the CDR3, the full variable domain is EPEVTQTPSHQVTQMGQEVILRCVPISNHLYFYWYRQILGQKVEFLVSFYNNEISEKSEIFDDQFSVERPDGSNFTLKIRSTKLEDSAMYFCASSEWGLRQPQHFGDGTRLSIL.

This clone was counted a few times. The chain carries TRBV6-5 and TRBJ1-5; no definite D call. In germline, CDR1 is MNHEY, CDR2 SVGAGI. CDR3 length equals 12 residues. Trimming pared 7 bases from V and 3 bases from J, leaving 7 bases between. CDR3 residues: CASNAANQPQHF. CDR3 DNA: TGTGCCAGCAACGCGGCCAATCAGCCCCAGCATTTT.

This clone was found a few times. DNA of the CDR3: TGCGCCAGCAGCTTAGGCAGGGGACTAGCGGATACCGGGGAGCTGTTTTTT. Amino acids: CASSLGRGLADTGELFF. V is TRBV5-1 and J is TRBJ2-2; TRBD2 matches at 11 bases. The junction had 8 bases not matched to a gene; V was cut back by 2 bases and J by 5 bases. The CDR3 has 17 residues. Germline CDR1 and CDR2: SGHRS and YFSETQ.

This rearrangement joins TRBV7-6 to TRBJ2-7; 10 bases map to TRBD2. This CDR3 spans 14 amino acids. The germline V gene has CDR1 SGHVS and CDR2 FNYEAQ. With 3 bases clipped from V and 4 bases from J, the junction kept 3 bases outside the gene matches. The CDR3 region has the DNA TGTGCCAGCAGCTTCGAGCGGGAGGGGTACGAGCAGTACTTC. It codes for CASSFEREGYEQYF.

V and J are TRBV7-2 and TRBJ1-4; the match to TRBD1 covers 7 bases. The V segment lost 5 bases and the J segment 8 bases; nucleotides outside the gene matches: 11. CDR3 length: 15 residues. Germline CDR1 is SGHTA and CDR2 is FQGNSA. The CDR3 is CASSTRTGRGEKLFF. CDR3 nucleotide sequence: TGTGCCAGCAGCACACGGACAGGTCGGGGAGAAAAACTGTTTTTT.

This chain uses TRBV2 with TRBJ1-5; tentative D call: TRBD1 (5 bases). This CDR3 contains 14 residues. Trimming removed 3 bases from V and 5 bases from J, with 11 bases in between. Germline loops: CDR1 SNHLY, CDR2 FYNNEI. The CDR3 sequence is CASSDSAGHQPQHF. The DNA of the CDR3 is TGTGCCAGCAGTGATTCCGCAGGGCATCAGCCCCAGCATTTT.

The chain combines TRBV30 with TRBJ2-2; TRBD1 aligns across 7 bases. Germline V gene sequence: CDR1 GTSNPN, CDR2 SVGIG (reference sequence). V lost 0 bases, J lost 6 bases, and 10 bases stayed unmatched. The CDR3 totals 16 residues. CDR3 sequence (DNA): TGTGCCTGGAGTGTATCCGGACAGGTGGGGGCCGGGGAGCTGTTTTTT. Its translation is CAWSVSGQVGAGELFF.

V and J are TRBV2 and TRBJ2-3; TRBD1 aligns across 8 bases. The CDR3 totals 12 residues. Germline V CDR1 and CDR2: SNHLY, FYNNEI. V dropped 5 bases and J dropped 9; count of bases not matched to a gene: 4. In nucleotides, the CDR3 is TGTGCCAGCAGTCTTGGACAGGGAACGCAGTATTTT. Translation: CASSLGQGTQYF.

This clone was observed a handful of times. The chain is built from TRBV6-5 and TRBJ1-5; 7 bases line up with TRBD1. V lost 5 bases and J lost 5; bases outside the gene matches: 9. Germline V lookup: CDR1 MNHEY, CDR2 SVGAGI. This CDR3 spans 15 amino acids. CDR3 bases: TGTGCCAGCAGTCGACAGGGAAGGGGCGATCAGCCCCAGCATTTT. This gives the protein CASSRQGRGDQPQHF.